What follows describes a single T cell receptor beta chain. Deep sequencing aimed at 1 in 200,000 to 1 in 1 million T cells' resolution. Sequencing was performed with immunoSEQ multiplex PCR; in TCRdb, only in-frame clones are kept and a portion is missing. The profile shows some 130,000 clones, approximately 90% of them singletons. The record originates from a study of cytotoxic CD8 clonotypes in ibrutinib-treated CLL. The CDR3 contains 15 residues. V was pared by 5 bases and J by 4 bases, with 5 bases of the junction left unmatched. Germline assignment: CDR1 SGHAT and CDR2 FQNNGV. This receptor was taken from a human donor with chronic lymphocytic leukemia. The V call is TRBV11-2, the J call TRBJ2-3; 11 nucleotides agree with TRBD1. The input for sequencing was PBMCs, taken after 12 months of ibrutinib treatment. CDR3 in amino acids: CASSLGTGGADTQYF. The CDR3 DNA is TGTGCCAGCAGCCTAGGGACAGGGGGGGCAGATACGCAGTATTTT.